One TCR beta chain is described in this entry. Its antigen remains unknown. Sequenced by immunoSEQ multiplex PCR; TCRdb stores in-frame clones only, minus some. The sample includes 80,000 or so clones, 86% of them seen just once. The data derive from a study of OX40 agonist ivuxolimab in advanced cancers. Whole-study findings and limits: CD4+ T cells averaged fewer expanded clones than CD8+ T cells. Blood T cells, both CD4+ and CD8+, expanded clonally by week 6 at 0.1 to 3.0 mg/kg.

Any history of autoimmune disease or systemic immunosuppression disqualified patients. Germline-derived CDR1 and CDR2 are SGHTA and FQGNSA. Germline trimming cut 5 bases from V and 2 bases from J; bases unmatched to any gene: 7. This CDR3 is 15 amino acids long. The receptor was derived from an adult with an advanced solid tumor such as melanoma, head and neck, liver or kidney cancer. This chain connects TRBV7-2 to TRBJ2-7, with 9 bases that match TRBD1. The starting material was CD4+ or CD8+ T cells sorted from blood, obtained in a trial of the OX40 agonist ivuxolimab. The CDR3 sequence is CASSPTGGSTYEQYF. CDR3 DNA: TGTGCCAGCAGCCCAACAGGGGGCTCCACCTACGAGCAGTACTTC.